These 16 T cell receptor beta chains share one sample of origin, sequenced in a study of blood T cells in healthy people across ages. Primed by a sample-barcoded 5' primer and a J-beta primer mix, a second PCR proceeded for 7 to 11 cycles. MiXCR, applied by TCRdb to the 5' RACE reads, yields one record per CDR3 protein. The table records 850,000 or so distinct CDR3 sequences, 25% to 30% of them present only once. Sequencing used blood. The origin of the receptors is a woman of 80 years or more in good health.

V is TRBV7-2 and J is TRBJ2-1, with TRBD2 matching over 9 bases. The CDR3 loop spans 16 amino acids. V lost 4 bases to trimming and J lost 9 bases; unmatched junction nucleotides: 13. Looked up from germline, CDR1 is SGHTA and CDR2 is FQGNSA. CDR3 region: CASSSRAGGKSGEQFF. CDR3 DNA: TGTGCCAGCAGCTCGAGGGCGGGGGGGAAGTCAGGTGAGCAGTTCTTC.

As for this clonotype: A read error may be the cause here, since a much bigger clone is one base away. The CDR3 bases are TGTGCCAACAGCACGGGAGGCCCAGTGAAGCAGTTCTTC. This encodes CANSTGGPVKQFF. The rearrangement links TRBV7-2 to TRBJ2-1; 7 bases align to TRBD2. From germline, CDR1 is SGHTA and CDR2 FQGNSA. The CDR3 contains 13 residues. Together with reference TRBV7-2 and TRBJ2-1, the CDR3 gives the full variable domain: GAGVSQSPSNKVTEKGKDVELRCDPISGHTALYWYRQSLGQGLEFLIYFQGNSAPDKSGLPSDRFSAERTGGSVSTLTIQRTQQEDSAVYLCANSTGGPVKQFFGPGTRLTVL.

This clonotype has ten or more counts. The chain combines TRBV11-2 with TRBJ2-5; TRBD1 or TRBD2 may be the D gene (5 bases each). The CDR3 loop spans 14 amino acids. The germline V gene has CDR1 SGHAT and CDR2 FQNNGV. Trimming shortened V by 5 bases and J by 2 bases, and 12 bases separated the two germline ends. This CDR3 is CASSRGVLQETQYF. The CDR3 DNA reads TGTGCCAGCAGCCGAGGGGTTTTGCAAGAGACCCAGTACTTC.

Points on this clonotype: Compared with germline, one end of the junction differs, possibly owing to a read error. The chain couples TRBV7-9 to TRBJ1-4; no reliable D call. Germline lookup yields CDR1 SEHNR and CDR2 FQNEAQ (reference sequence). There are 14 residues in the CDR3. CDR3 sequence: CAGSHYWANEKLFF. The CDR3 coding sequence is TGTGCCGGCAGCCACTATTGGGCTAATGAAAAACTGTTTTTT.

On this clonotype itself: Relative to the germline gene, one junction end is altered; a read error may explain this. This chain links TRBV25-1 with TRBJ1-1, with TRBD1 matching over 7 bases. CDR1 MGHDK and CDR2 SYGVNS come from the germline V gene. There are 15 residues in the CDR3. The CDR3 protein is CASSEAKGAYTDAFF. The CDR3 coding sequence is TGTGCCAGCAGTGAAGCTAAGGGGGCATACACTGATGCTTTCTTT. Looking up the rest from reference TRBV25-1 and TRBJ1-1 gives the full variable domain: EADIYQTPRYLVIGTGKKITLECSQTMGHDKMYWYQQDPGMELHLIHYSYGVNSTEKGDLSSESTVSRIRTEHFPLTLESARPSHTSQYLCASSEAKGAYTDAFFGQGTRLTVV.

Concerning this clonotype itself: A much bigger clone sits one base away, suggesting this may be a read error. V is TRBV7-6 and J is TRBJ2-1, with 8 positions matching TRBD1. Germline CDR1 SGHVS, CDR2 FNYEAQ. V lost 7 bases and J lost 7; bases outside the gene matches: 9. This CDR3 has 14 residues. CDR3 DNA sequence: TGTGCCAGCAACTTCTACAGGGGGAGTAATGAGCAGTTCTTC. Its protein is CASNFYRGSNEQFF.

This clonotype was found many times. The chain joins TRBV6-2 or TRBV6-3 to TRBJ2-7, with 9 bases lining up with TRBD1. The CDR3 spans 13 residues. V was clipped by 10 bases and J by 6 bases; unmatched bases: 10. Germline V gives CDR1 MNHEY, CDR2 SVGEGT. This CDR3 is CATAGTGTVEQYF. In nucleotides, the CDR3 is TGTGCCACCGCCGGGACAGGGACAGTCGAGCAGTACTTC.

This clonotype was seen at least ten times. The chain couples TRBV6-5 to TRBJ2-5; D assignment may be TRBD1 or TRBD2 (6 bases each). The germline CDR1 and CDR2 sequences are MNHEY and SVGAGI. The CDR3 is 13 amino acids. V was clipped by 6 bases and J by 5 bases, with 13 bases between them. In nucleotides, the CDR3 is TGTGCCAGCAGGGGGCTCGGGGGCGAGACCCAGTACTTC. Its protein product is CASRGLGGETQYF.

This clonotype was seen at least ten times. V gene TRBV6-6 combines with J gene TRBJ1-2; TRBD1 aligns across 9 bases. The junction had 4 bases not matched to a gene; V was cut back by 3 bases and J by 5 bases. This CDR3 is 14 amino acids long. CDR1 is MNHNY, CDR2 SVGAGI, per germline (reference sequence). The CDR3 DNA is TGTGCCAGCAGTTATACAGGGGGCAAGTATGGCTACACCTTC. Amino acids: CASSYTGGKYGYTF.

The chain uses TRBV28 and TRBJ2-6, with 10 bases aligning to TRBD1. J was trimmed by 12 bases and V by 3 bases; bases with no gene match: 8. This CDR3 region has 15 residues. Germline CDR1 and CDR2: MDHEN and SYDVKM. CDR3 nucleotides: TGTGCCAGCAGTTTTGGGGGGACAGGGGTAGTCGTCCTGACTTTC. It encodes CASSFGGTGVVVLTF.

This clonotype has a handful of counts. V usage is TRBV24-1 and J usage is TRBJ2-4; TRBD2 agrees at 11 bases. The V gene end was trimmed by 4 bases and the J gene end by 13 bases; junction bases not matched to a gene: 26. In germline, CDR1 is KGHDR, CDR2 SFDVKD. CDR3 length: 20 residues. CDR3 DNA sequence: TGTGCCACCAGTGACTCCACTAGCGGGGGACCATCCACCGGCTACAGGGAGCAGTACTTC. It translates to CATSDSTSGGPSTGYREQYF.

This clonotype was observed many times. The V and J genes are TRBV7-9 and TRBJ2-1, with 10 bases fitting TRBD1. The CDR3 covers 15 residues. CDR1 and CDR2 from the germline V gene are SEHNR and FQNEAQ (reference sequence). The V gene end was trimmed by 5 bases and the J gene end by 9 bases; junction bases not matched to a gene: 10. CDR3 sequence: CASSRTGGGPGEQFF. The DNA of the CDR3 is TGTGCCAGCAGCCGGACAGGGGGGGGCCCCGGTGAGCAGTTCTTC.

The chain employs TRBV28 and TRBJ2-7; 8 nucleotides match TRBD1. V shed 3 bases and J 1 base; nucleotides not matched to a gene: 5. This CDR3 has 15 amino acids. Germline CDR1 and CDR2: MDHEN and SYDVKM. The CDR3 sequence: CASSFRGQASYEQYF. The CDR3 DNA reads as TGTGCCAGCAGTTTTAGGGGACAGGCGTCCTACGAGCAGTACTTC.

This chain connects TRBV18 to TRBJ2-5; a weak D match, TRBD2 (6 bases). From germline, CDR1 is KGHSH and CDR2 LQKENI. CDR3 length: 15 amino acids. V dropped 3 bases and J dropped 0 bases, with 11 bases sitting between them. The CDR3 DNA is TGTGCCAGCTCACCGCTCGCGGGGCACCAAGAGACCCAGTACTTC. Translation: CASSPLAGHQETQYF.

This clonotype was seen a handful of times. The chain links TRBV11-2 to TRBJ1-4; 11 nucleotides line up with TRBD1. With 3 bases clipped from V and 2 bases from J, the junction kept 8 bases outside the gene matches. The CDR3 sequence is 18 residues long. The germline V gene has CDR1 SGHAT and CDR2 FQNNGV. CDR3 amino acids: CASSFGQGAARTNEKLFF. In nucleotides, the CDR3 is TGTGCCAGCAGCTTTGGACAGGGGGCCGCTAGGACTAATGAAAAACTGTTTTTT.

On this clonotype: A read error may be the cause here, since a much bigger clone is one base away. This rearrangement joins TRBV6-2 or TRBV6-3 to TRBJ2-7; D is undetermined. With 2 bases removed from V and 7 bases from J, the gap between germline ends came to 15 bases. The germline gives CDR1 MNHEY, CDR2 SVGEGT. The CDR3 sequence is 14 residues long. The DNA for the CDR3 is TGTGCCAGCAGTTACACCCAGTCTATCAATGAGCAGTACTTC. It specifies CASSYTQSINEQYF.